This note documents a single T cell receptor (beta chain) sequence. Its target is not known. The sample comes from a study of T cell responses to AZD1222 COVID-19 vaccine. Study-wide points: Dominant CD4 TCR responses targeted spike regions 160-218 and 743-854. Donors were largely white British and mainly female; clonal diversity was possibly underestimated.

Clones were sequenced by immunoSEQ multiplex PCR, and TCRdb holds only the in-frame ones, with some missing. The sample contains about 45,000 clones, approximately 88% of which appear only once. CDR3 length: 12 amino acids. The V gene lost 1 base and the J gene lost 5 bases, with 4 bases spanning the gap. Looked up from germline, CDR1 is LGHDT and CDR2 is YNNKEL (reference sequence). Pooling of second doses given at about 4 or about 12 weeks was done. The chain carries TRBV3-1 (or the pseudogene TRBV3-2) and TRBJ2-3; no definite D call. This TCR was sampled from an adult who received the AZD1222 COVID-19 vaccine. Sequencing was performed on peripheral blood, taken 28 days after the second AZD1222 dose. The CDR3 region is CASSQVEDTQYF. The CDR3 DNA reads TGTGCCAGCAGCCAAGTGGAAGATACGCAGTATTTT.